This is a list of T cell receptor beta chains from one sample in a study of OX40 agonist ivuxolimab in advanced cancers. Clones were sequenced by immunoSEQ multiplex PCR, and TCRdb holds only the in-frame ones, with some missing. Of 40,000 to 50,000 clones listed, roughly nine tenths are singletons. The sequencing here drew on CD4+ or CD8+ T cells sorted from blood, taken in a trial of the OX40 agonist ivuxolimab. The receptors stem from an adult with an advanced solid tumor such as melanoma, head and neck, liver or kidney cancer. Both conserved end residues are part of each CDR3. D genes are given only for firm matches. Size values are once, few and many counts, or a class for expanded clones, and some rows have none.

TRBJ2-5 18 NA NA TRBV7-6 CASSLELDFAGPQETQYF TGTGCCAGCAGCTTAGAACTGGATTTTGCGGGGCCCCAAGAGACCCAGTACTTC
TRBJ2-3 18 once TRBD1 TRBV28 CASSLPATRDRNTDTQYF TGTGCCAGCAGTTTACCAGCCACCCGGGACAGGAACACAGATACGCAGTATTTT
TRBJ1-1 17 NA NA TRBV13 CASSPPTGRNMNTEAFF TGTGCCAGCAGCCCACCCACAGGGCGAAACATGAACACTGAAGCTTTCTTT
TRBJ2-3 16 NA NA TRBV19 CASSTIGSTRTDTQYF TGTGCCAGTAGTACGATTGGGTCAACCCGCACAGATACGCAGTATTTT
TRBJ1-6 15 NA NA TRBV6-1 CASSDVYGTPSPLHF TGTGCCAGCAGTGATGTTTACGGGACACCGTCACCCCTCCACTTT
TRBJ1-1 15 NA NA TRBV11-2 CASSLDAAGATEAFF TGTGCCAGCAGCTTAGACGCGGCCGGGGCCACTGAAGCTTTCTTT
TRBJ1-2 13 once NA TRBV6-5 CASWTETFYGYTF TGTGCCAGCTGGACAGAAACATTCTATGGCTACACCTTC
TRBJ2-3 14 NA TRBD2 TRBV27 CASRTGGSTDTQYF TGTGCCAGCAGGACGGGGGGATCCACAGATACGCAGTATTTT
TRBJ2-1 13 NA NA TRBV28 CASSFEIYNEQFF TGTGCCAGCAGTTTCGAGATATACAATGAGCAGTTCTTC
TRBJ2-5 16 NA NA TRBV6-1 CASSEMRGGPQETQYF TGTGCCAGCAGTGAAATGAGGGGGGGCCCCCAAGAGACCCAGTACTTC
TRBJ1-2 16 few TRBD1 TRBV7-9 CASSLGAGGALSGYTF TGTGCCAGCAGCTTAGGGGCAGGGGGCGCCTTGAGCGGCTACACCTTC
TRBJ1-2 14 NA TRBD1 TRBV27 CASSPEGGVYGYTF TGTGCCAGCAGTCCTGAAGGGGGCGTCTATGGCTACACCTTC
TRBJ2-2 11 NA NA TRBV7-6 CASSVGMELFF TGTGCCAGCAGCGTGGGGATGGAGCTGTTTTTT
TRBJ2-1 17 NA TRBD2 TRBV11-1 CASSPNPSGGAYNEQFF TGTGCCAGCAGCCCCAACCCGAGCGGGGGGGCCTACAATGAGCAGTTCTTC
TRBJ2-4 18 NA NA TRBV5-8 CASSSFPTGSATKNIQYF TGTGCCAGCAGTTCCTTCCCAACAGGGTCAGCGACCAAAAACATTCAGTACTTC
TRBJ2-1 14 NA NA TRBV27 CASKPGVYYNEQFF TGTGCCAGCAAGCCGGGAGTGTACTACAATGAGCAGTTCTTC
TRBJ2-1 18 NA NA TRBV4-2 CASSQAGGPGYIFNEQFF TGTGCCAGCAGCCAGGCTGGGGGGCCAGGCTATATTTTCAATGAGCAGTTCTTC
TRBJ2-3 17 NA TRBD2 TRBV7-8 CASSQLASGGTTDTQYF TGTGCCAGCAGCCAGCTGGCTAGCGGAGGTACCACAGATACGCAGTATTTT
TRBJ2-7 16 NA TRBD2 TRBV28 CASSLRRTSGSYEQYF TGTGCCAGCAGTTTAAGACGGACTAGCGGCTCCTACGAGCAGTACTTC
TRBJ2-2 17 NA TRBD2 TRBV4-1 CASSPLAGGPGTGELFF TGCGCCAGCAGCCCCCTAGCGGGGGGGCCTGGCACCGGGGAGCTGTTTTTT
TRBJ2-7 14 NA NA TRBV4-1 CASSQAGAKYEQYF TGCGCCAGCAGCCAAGCGGGAGCTAAGTACGAGCAGTACTTC
TRBJ2-1 16 NA TRBD2 TRBV27 CASSLGGTRSYNEQFF TGTGCCAGCAGTTTGGGGGGGACTCGCTCCTACAATGAGCAGTTCTTC
TRBJ1-4 15 NA NA TRBV7-9 CASQKLQGSSEKLFF TGTGCCAGCCAAAAATTACAGGGATCGAGTGAAAAACTGTTTTTT
TRBJ2-7 11 once NA TRBV27 CASQQGGEQYF TGTGCCAGCCAACAGGGTGGCGAGCAGTACTTC
TRBJ2-5 15 NA NA TRBV15 CATSRDRGRSETQYF TGTGCCACCAGCAGAGATAGGGGTAGATCAGAGACCCAGTACTTC
TRBJ1-2 13 NA NA TRBV5-6 CASSFQEYYGYTF TGTGCCAGCAGCTTTCAGGAGTACTATGGCTACACCTTC
TRBJ2-3 16 NA TRBD2 TRBV10-3 CAITGELAGAADTQYF TGTGCCATCACCGGAGAGTTAGCGGGAGCGGCAGATACGCAGTATTTT
TRBJ2-1 14 NA TRBD1 TRBV7-9 CASSNPTGGNEQFF TGTGCCAGCAGCAACCCGACAGGGGGGAATGAGCAGTTCTTC
TRBJ2-7 11 NA NA TRBV27 CASSRGNEQYF TGTGCCAGCAGCCGGGGAAACGAGCAGTACTTC
TRBJ2-1 13 NA NA TRBV11-3 CASSLREWNEQFF TGTGCCAGCAGCTTACGGGAGTGGAATGAGCAGTTCTTC
TRBJ2-7 14 NA TRBD2 TRBV27 CASSPSGNLYEQYF TGTGCCAGCAGTCCTAGCGGGAATCTCTACGAGCAGTACTTC
TRBJ2-1 15 NA TRBD1 TRBV4-3 CVSSQETGGYNEQFF TGCGTCAGCAGCCAAGAGACAGGGGGCTACAATGAGCAGTTCTTC
TRBJ2-7 13 NA TRBD1 TRBV5-6 CASSLGQSYEQYF TGTGCCAGCAGCCTGGGACAGTCCTACGAGCAGTACTTC
TRBJ2-7 13 NA TRBD2 TRBV7-6 CASSLGLSYEQYF TGTGCCAGCAGCTTGGGACTATCCTACGAGCAGTACTTC
TRBJ2-3 15 NA NA TRBV9 CASSGGEFGTDTQYF TGTGCCAGCAGCGGAGGGGAATTTGGCACAGATACGCAGTATTTT
TRBJ2-1 17 NA NA TRBV7-2 CASSPGAGPPSYNEQFF TGTGCCAGCAGCCCAGGAGCCGGTCCACCCTCCTACAATGAGCAGTTCTTC
TRBJ2-2 15 NA NA TRBV7-3 CASSLYSSLPGELFF TGTGCCAGCAGCTTATACTCCTCTCTACCCGGGGAGCTGTTTTTT
TRBJ1-1 15 once TRBD1 TRBV18 CASSPNRDRGTEAFF TGTGCCAGCTCACCAAATCGGGACAGGGGAACTGAAGCTTTCTTT
TRBJ2-1 15 NA NA TRBV11-3 CASSPSDSSYNEQFF TGTGCCAGCAGCCCGTCGGACAGCTCCTACAATGAGCAGTTCTTC
TRBJ1-1 15 NA NA TRBV6-6 CATPRGGEMDTEAFF TGTGCCACCCCGAGGGGGGGGGAGATGGACACTGAAGCTTTCTTT